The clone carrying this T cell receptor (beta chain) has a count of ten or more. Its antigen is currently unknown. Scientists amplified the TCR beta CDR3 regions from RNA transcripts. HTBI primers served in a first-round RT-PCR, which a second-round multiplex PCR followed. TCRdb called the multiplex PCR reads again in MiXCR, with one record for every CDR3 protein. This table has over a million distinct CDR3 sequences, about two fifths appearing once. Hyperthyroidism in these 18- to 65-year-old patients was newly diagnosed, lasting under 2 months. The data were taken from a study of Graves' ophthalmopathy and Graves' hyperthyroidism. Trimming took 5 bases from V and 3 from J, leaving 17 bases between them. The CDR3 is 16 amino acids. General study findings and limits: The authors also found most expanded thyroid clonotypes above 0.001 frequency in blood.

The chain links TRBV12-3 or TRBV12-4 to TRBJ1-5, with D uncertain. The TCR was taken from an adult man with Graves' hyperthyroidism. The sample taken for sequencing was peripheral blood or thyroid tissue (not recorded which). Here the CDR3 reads CASSPSVGVNNQPQHF. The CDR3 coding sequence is TGTGCCAGCAGTCCATCTGTTGGTGTTAACAATCAGCCCCAGCATTTT.